These T cell receptor beta chains were read from a single sample in a study of regulatory T cells in long-lasting Graves disease. TCRdb ran MiXCR on the multiplex PCR reads and lists one entry per CDR3 protein. The table records fewer than 350,000 distinct CDR3 sequences, over 15% of them present only once. Sample: peripheral blood mononuclear cells (PBMCs), taken at new diagnosis, from a patient treated with antithyroid drugs. The source of these receptors is a female donor with Graves disease. The CDR3 runs from the conserved cysteine through the conserved F or W. Fields, in order: clone size, V gene, D gene, CDR3 length, J gene, CDR3 DNA, CDR3 protein. The D gene is left open where the match is weak. Not all rows give a size; the values are once, few, many and, for expanded clones, a class.

>many|TRBV2|-|14|TRBJ1-5
TGTGCCAGCAGTGTAGGAAGGGGCGGCCAGCCCCAGCATTTT
CASSVGRGGQPQHF
>many|TRBV24-1|TRBD1|13|TRBJ1-2
TGTGCCACCAGTGAAGGACAGGGGGATGGCTACACCTTC
CATSEGQGDGYTF
>-|TRBV6-1|-|12|TRBJ2-7
TGTGCCAGTTCAGGGTACTCCTACGAGCAGTACTTC
CASSGYSYEQYF
>many|TRBV15|TRBD1|15|TRBJ2-3
TGTGCCACCAGCAGGGGACAGGGAAGTGTAAATACGCAGTATTTT
CATSRGQGSVNTQYF
>-|TRBV20-1|TRBD2|18|TRBJ2-5
TGCAGTGCTAGAGAGATATTGAGGCGGGAGGGATTCCAAGAGACCCAGTACTTC
CSAREILRREGFQETQYF
>few|TRBV6-1|-|16|TRBJ2-1
TGTGCCAGCAGCCGTAGATCTCTCCTTGGAGACAATGAGCAGTTCTTC
CASSRRSLLGDNEQFF
>many|TRBV27|TRBD2|14|TRBJ2-7
TGTGCCAGCAGCAGACTAGCGGGACGATACGAGCAGTACTTC
CASSRLAGRYEQYF
>many|TRBV19|TRBD1|16|TRBJ1-5
TGTGCCAGTAGTTCCGCCGACAGGGGCATCGATCAGCCCCAGCATTTT
CASSSADRGIDQPQHF
>few|TRBV3-1|-|14|TRBJ2-2
TGTGCCAGCAGCCAAGCTCTCAACACCGGGGAGCTGTTTTTT
CASSQALNTGELFF
>-|TRBV28|-|16|TRBJ1-4
TGTGCCAGCAGTCTACCCTTGCAGGGTACCGGTGAAAAACTGTTTTTT
CASSLPLQGTGEKLFF
>many|TRBV28|-|14|TRBJ2-1
TGTGCCAGCGGACGGGGAGGTCCCTACAATGAGCAGTTCTTC
CASGRGGPYNEQFF
>many|TRBV5-1|-|11|TRBJ2-3
TGCGCCAGCAGCTTGGGGGACGGGCAGTATTTT
CASSLGDGQYF
>many|TRBV5-6|-|14|TRBJ2-3
TGTGCCAGCAGCTTGACCCGGACGGGGAATACGCAGTATTTT
CASSLTRTGNTQYF
>many|TRBV14|TRBD2|17|TRBJ2-1
TGTGCCAGCAGCCAAGATCTGGGCACTAGCGGATACAATGAGCAGTTCTTC
CASSQDLGTSGYNEQFF
>-|TRBV29-1|TRBD1|14|TRBJ2-1
TGCAGCGTTATACAGGGGGTAGCTATCAGTGAGCAGTTCTTC
CSVIQGVAISEQFF
>-|TRBV20-1|-|12|TRBJ1-2
TGCAGTGCTAGAGAAGTCACCTATGGCTACACCTTC
CSAREVTYGYTF
>many|TRBV6-1|-|13|TRBJ1-2
TGTGCCAGCAGTCTCTCGGTCAGTAATGGCTACACCTTC
CASSLSVSNGYTF
>-|TRBV5-1|-|14|TRBJ2-7
TGTGCCAGCAGCTTGAGGCCCGACAGCTACGAGCAGTACTTC
CASSLRPDSYEQYF
>-|TRBV20-1|TRBD1|13|TRBJ2-7
TGCAGTGCTAGCGGACAGGGACCCTACGAGCAGTACTTC
CSASGQGPYEQYF
>many|TRBV28|TRBD2|17|TRBJ2-3
TGTGCCAGCAGTTTATTGGGACTAGCGGGGAGCACAGATACGCAGTATTTT
CASSLLGLAGSTDTQYF
>many|TRBV2|-|15|TRBJ2-2
TGTGCCAGCACCGGGACTTCCACGAACACCGGGGAGCTGTTTTTT
CASTGTSTNTGELFF
>few|TRBV19|-|13|TRBJ1-2
TGTGCCAGTAGTATAGCAGGGGCCGCTACCTACACCTTC
CASSIAGAATYTF
>-|TRBV10-3|-|13|TRBJ2-3
TGTGCCATCGGCCAAACTAGCACAGATACGCAGTATTTT
CAIGQTSTDTQYF
>many|TRBV12-3/TRBV12-4|-|18|TRBJ2-3
TGTGCCAGCAGTTTAGGTAGGAGGAATTTAAGGGATACAGATACGCAGTATTTT
CASSLGRRNLRDTDTQYF
>-|TRBV5-5|-|18|TRBJ2-6
TGTGCCAGCAGCTTATCGGGACTCGCGAGCTCTGGGGCCAACGTCCTGACTTTC
CASSLSGLASSGANVLTF
>many|TRBV19|-|15|TRBJ1-4
TGTGCCAGTAGTCCTGACGCGGAGGGGAGTGAAAAACTGTTTTTT
CASSPDAEGSEKLFF
>-|TRBV6-1|-|15|TRBJ2-6
TGTGCCAGCAGTGAAAAGAACTCTGGGGCCAACGTCCTGACTTTC
CASSEKNSGANVLTF
>many|TRBV7-9|TRBD1|16|TRBJ2-1
TGTGCCAGCCGAGGGGTGCAGGGGGTAGAATACAATGAGCAGTTCTTC
CASRGVQGVEYNEQFF
>-|TRBV3-1|-|19|TRBJ2-7
TGTGCCAGCAGCCAGCGTACCCCGGCGGCAGGGGTTCGGACCTACGAGCAGTACTTC
CASSQRTPAAGVRTYEQYF
>many|TRBV7-7|-|13|TRBJ1-1
TGTGCTAGCAGCCTTGACAGGAACGCTGAAGCTTTCTTT
CASSLDRNAEAFF
>many|TRBV2|TRBD1|17|TRBJ2-1
TGTGCCAGCAGTGACCCCTGGACAGGGAGTACAATAGATGAGCAGTTCTTC
CASSDPWTGSTIDEQFF
>few|TRBV19|-|13|TRBJ1-1
TGTGCCAGTAGTGGGCCATGGGGCACTGAAGCTTTCTTT
CASSGPWGTEAFF
>many|TRBV5-4|TRBD1|15|TRBJ1-2
TGTGCCAGCAGCTTGGGACAGGGCTGGATATACGGCTACACCTTC
CASSLGQGWIYGYTF
>many|TRBV2|-|14|TRBJ2-4
TGTGCCAGCAGTGAAGGGACGGCCAAAAACATTCAGTACTTC
CASSEGTAKNIQYF
>many|TRBV6-1|-|14|TRBJ2-1
TGTGCCAGCAAGCCGGATCCCTCCTACAATGAGCAGTTCTTC
CASKPDPSYNEQFF
>few|TRBV19|-|15|TRBJ2-1
TGTGCCAGTAGTATAAGCCGCAGCTCCTACAATGGGCAGTTCTTC
CASSISRSSYNGQFF
>many|TRBV7-2|-|15|TRBJ1-5
TGTGCCAGCAGCTTAGTAGCCCGGGAAAATCAGCCCCAGCATTTT
CASSLVARENQPQHF
>few|TRBV4-1|TRBD2|16|TRBJ2-3
TGCGCCAGCAGCTCAGAACCGGGACTAGTGGCAGATACGCAGTATTTT
CASSSEPGLVADTQYF
>many|TRBV20-1|-|14|TRBJ2-2
TGCAGTGCTAGAGAGCCCCGGACAGCCGGGGAGCTGTTTTTT
CSAREPRTAGELFF
>many|TRBV19|-|15|TRBJ2-7
TGTGCCAGTAGCAAAGGACTCGCGAGCTCCTACGAGCAGTACTTC
CASSKGLASSYEQYF
>few|TRBV19|TRBD2|16|TRBJ2-7
TGTGCCAGTACCCAAGGCCGACTAGCGGACTCCTACGAGCAGTACTTC
CASTQGRLADSYEQYF
>many|TRBV6-1|-|15|TRBJ1-6
TGTGCCAGCCGTCCTCGACGTGACGGAAGTTCACCCCTCCACTTT
CASRPRRDGSSPLHF
>many|TRBV12-3/TRBV12-4|-|12|TRBJ1-2
TGTGCCAGCAGTATAGGGCAGGCTGGCTACACCTTC
CASSIGQAGYTF
>-|TRBV7-2|-|15|TRBJ1-1
TGTGCCAGCAGCTTAGTTGGCCGGCCGAACACTGAAGCTTTCTTT
CASSLVGRPNTEAFF
>many|TRBV27|TRBD2|16|TRBJ2-7
TGTGCCAGCAGTAAGGGTCTAGCGGGAGGGCTTTCCGAGCAGTACTTC
CASSKGLAGGLSEQYF
>many|TRBV20-1|TRBD1|18|TRBJ2-4
TGCAGTGCCACCTCCCCGGACAGGTCCCTGCGTTCCAAAAACATTCAGTACTTC
CSATSPDRSLRSKNIQYF